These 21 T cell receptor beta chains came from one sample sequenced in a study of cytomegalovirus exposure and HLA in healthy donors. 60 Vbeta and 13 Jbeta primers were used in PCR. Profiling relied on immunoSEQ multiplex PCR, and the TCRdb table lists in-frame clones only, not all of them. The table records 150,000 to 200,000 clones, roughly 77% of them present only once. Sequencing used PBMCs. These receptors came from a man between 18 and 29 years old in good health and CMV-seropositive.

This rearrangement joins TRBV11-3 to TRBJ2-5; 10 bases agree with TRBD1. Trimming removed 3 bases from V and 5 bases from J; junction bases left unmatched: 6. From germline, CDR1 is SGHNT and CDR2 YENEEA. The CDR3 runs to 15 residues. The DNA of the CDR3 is TGTGCCAGCAGCTTTGGACAGGGGGTATGGGAGACCCAGTACTTC. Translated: CASSFGQGVWETQYF. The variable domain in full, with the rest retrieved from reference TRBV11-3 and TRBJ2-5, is EAGVVQSPRYKIIEKKQPVAFWCNPISGHNTLYWYLQNLGQGPELLIRYENEEAVDDSQLPKDRFSAERLKGVDSTLKIQPAELGDSAVYLCASSFGQGVWETQYFGPGTRLLVL.

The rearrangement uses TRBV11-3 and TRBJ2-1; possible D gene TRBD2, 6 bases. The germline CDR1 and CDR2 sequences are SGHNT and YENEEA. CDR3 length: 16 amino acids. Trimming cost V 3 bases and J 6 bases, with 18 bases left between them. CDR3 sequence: CASSLGDRTRGNEQFF. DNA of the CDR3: TGTGCCAGCAGCTTGGGTGACAGAACGCGGGGCAATGAGCAGTTCTTC.

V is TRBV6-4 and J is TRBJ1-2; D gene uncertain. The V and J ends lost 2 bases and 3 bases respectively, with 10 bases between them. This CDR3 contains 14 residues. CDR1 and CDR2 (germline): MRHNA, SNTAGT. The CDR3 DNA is TGTGCCAGCAGTGACGGTGTCGGAGACTATGGCTACACCTTC. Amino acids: CASSDGVGDYGYTF.

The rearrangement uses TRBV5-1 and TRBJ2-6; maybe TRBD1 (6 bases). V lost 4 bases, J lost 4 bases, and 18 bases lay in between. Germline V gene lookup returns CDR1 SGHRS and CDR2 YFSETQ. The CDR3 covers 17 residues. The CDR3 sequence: CASSKTDRSSGANVLTF. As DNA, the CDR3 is TGCGCCAGCAGCAAAACCGACAGGTCCTCCGGGGCCAACGTCCTGACTTTC. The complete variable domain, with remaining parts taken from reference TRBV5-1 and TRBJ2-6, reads KAGVTQTPRYLIKTRGQQVTLSCSPISGHRSVSWYQQTPGQGLQFLFEYFSETQRNKGNFPGRFSGRQFSNSRSEMNVSTLELGDSALYLCASSKTDRSSGANVLTFGAGSRLTVL.

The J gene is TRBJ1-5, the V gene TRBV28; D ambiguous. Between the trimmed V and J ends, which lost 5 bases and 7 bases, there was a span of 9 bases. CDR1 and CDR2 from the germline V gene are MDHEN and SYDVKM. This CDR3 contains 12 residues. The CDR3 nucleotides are TGTGCCAGCAGTGCAGGCAGGCAGCCCCAGCATTTT. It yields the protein CASSAGRQPQHF.

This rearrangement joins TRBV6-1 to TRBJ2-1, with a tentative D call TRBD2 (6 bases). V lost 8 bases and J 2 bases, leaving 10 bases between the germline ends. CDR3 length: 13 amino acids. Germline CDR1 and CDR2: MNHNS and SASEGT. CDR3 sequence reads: CASGIAAYNEQFF. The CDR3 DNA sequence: TGTGCCAGCGGGATAGCGGCCTACAATGAGCAGTTCTTC.

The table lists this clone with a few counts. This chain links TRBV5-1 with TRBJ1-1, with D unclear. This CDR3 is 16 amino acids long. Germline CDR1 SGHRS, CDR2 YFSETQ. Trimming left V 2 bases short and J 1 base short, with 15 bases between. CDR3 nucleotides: TGCGCCAGCAGCTTAGGTTCCCGGGGTGGGAACACTGAAGCTTTCTTT. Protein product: CASSLGSRGGNTEAFF.

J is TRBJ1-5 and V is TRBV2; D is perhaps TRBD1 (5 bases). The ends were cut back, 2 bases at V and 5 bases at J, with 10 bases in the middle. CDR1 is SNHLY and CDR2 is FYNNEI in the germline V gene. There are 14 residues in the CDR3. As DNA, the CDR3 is TGTGCCAGCAGTGAAAGGCAGGGTTATCAGCCCCAGCATTTT. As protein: CASSERQGYQPQHF.

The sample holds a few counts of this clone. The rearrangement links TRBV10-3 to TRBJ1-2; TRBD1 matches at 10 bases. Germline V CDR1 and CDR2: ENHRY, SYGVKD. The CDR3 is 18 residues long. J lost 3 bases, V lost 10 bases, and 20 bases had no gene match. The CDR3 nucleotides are TGTGCCACATATATCTCAGCAGGGAGTGGGACAGGGGACTATGGCTACACCTTC. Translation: CATYISAGSGTGDYGYTF.

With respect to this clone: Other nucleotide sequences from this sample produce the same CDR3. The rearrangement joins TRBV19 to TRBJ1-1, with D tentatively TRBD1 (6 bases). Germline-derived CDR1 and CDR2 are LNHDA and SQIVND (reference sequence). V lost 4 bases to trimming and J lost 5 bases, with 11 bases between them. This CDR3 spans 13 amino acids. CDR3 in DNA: TGTGCCAGTAGTAGGAACAGGGCAACTGAAGCTTTCTTT. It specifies CASSRNRATEAFF. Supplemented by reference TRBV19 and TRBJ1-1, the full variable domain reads DGGITQSPKYLFRKEGQNVTLSCEQNLNHDAMYWYRQDPGQGLRLIYYSQIVNDFQKGDIAEGYSVSREKKESFPLTVTSAQKNPTAFYLCASSRNRATEAFFGQGTRLTVV.

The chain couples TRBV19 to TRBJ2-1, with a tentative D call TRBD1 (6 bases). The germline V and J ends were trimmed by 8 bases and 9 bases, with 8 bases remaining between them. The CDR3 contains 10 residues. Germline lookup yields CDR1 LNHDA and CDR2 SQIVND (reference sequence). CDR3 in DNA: TGTGCCAGTGAAGGGGGTGAGCAGTTCTTC. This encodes CASEGGEQFF.

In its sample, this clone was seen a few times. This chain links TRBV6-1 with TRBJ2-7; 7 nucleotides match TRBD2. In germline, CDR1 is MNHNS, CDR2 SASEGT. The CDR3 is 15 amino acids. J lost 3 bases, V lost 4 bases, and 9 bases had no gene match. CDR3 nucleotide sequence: TGTGCCAGCAGTGCGACGGCTACGGGAGGCTACGAGCAGTACGTC. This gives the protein CASSATATGGYEQYV.

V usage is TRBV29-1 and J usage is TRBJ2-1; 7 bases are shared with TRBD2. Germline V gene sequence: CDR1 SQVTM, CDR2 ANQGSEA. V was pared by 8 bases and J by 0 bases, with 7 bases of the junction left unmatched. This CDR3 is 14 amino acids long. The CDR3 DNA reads TGCAGCTCAGCGGGACTCAGCTCCTACAATGAGCAGTTCTTC. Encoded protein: CSSAGLSSYNEQFF.

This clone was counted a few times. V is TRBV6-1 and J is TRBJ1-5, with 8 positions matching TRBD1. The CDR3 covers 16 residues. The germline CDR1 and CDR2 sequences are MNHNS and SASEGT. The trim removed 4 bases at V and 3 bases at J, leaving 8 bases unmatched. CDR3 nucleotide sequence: TGTGCCAGCAGTGGACGACAGGGGAGGATCAATCAGCCCCAGCATTTT. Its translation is CASSGRQGRINQPQHF.

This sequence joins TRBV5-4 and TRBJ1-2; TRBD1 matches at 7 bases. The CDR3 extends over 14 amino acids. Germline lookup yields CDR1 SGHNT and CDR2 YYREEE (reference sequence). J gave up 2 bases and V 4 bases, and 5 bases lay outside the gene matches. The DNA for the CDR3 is TGTGCCAGCAGCAGACCGGGACAGAACTATGGCTACACCTTC. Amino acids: CASSRPGQNYGYTF.

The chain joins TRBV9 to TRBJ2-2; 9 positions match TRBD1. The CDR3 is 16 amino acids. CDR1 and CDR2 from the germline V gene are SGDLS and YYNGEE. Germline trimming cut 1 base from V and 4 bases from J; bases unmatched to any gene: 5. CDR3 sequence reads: CASSVYRGLGTGELFF. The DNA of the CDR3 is TGTGCCAGCAGCGTATACAGGGGGCTAGGCACCGGGGAGCTGTTTTTT.

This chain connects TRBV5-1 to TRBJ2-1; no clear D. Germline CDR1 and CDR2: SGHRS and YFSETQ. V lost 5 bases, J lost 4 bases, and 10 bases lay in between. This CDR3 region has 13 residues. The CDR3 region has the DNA TGCGCCAGCAGTCACGACGGGTACAATGAGCAGTTCTTC. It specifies CASSHDGYNEQFF.

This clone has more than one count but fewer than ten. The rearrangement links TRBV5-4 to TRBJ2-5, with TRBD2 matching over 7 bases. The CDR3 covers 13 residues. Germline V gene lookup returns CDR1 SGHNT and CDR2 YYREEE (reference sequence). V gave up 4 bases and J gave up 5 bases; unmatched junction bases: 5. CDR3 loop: CASSIGEGETQYF. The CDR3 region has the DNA TGTGCCAGCAGCATTGGGGAGGGGGAGACCCAGTACTTC.

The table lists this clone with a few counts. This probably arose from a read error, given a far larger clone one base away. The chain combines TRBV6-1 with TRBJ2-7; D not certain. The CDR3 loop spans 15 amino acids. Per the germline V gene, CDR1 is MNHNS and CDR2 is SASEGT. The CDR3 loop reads CASSQARLNLYEQYV. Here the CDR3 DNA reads TGTGCCAGCAGTCAAGCGCGGTTGAATCTCTACGAGCAGTACGTC.

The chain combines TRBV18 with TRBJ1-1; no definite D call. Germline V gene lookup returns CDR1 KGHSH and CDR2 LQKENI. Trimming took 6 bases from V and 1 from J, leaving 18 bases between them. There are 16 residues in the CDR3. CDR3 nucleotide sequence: TGTGCCAGCTCCCCAAGTCCGTTTTTGGCGAACACTGAAGCTTTCTTT. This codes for CASSPSPFLANTEAFF.

The CDR3: CASRSLAGGTGELFF. The CDR3 DNA reads as TGTGCCAGCAGGTCTCTAGCGGGAGGAACCGGGGAGCTGTTTTTT. This chain joins TRBV2 and TRBJ2-2; 11 positions match TRBD2. The CDR3 has 15 amino acids. Germline trimming cut 6 bases from V and 5 bases from J; bases unmatched to any gene: 5. CDR1 SNHLY and CDR2 FYNNEI come from the germline V gene.